A single sample gave rise to the 28 T cell receptor beta chains below, sequenced in a study of cytotoxic CD8 clonotypes in ibrutinib-treated CLL. Clones were sequenced by immunoSEQ multiplex PCR, and TCRdb holds only the in-frame ones, with some missing. This repertoire shows 200,000 to 250,000 clones, 70% found once; its top ten account for approximately 15%. Sequenced material: PBMCs, taken after 24 months of ibrutinib treatment. Every receptor here comes from a human donor with chronic lymphocytic leukemia.

The chain has TRBV7-3 and TRBJ2-1; D not certain. The ends were cut back, 2 bases at V and 0 bases at J, with 8 bases in the middle. This CDR3 region has 15 residues. Germline V CDR1 and CDR2: SGHTA, FQGTGA. The CDR3: CASSLVPSSYNEQFF. The CDR3 region has the DNA TGTGCCAGCAGCTTAGTCCCGAGCTCCTACAATGAGCAGTTCTTC.

V is TRBV7-9 and J is TRBJ2-5; D may be TRBD1 (6 bases). The germline V gene encodes CDR1 SEHNR and CDR2 FQNEAQ (reference sequence). Trimming removed 5 bases from V and 5 bases from J, with 27 bases in between. The CDR3 loop spans 18 amino acids. CDR3 coding DNA: TGTGCCAGCAGCGAAAGAACTTCCCCAATTGGGGGCCGGGAGACCCAGTACTTC. Residues: CASSERTSPIGGRETQYF.

This chain links TRBV11-2 with TRBJ1-2, with D tentatively TRBD1 (5 bases). CDR1 SGHAT and CDR2 FQNNGV come from the germline V gene. Trimming pared 2 bases from V and 5 bases from J, leaving 18 bases between. The CDR3 has 16 residues. The DNA of the CDR3 is TGTGCCAGCAGCTTACGAGGCGGGACGGGTCCATATGGCTACACCTTC. Translation: CASSLRGGTGPYGYTF.

This sequence joins TRBV5-6 and TRBJ2-5; D is uncertain. V was trimmed by 7 bases and J by 0 bases, leaving 4 bases between them. The CDR3 consists of 11 residues. Germline V lookup: CDR1 SGHDT, CDR2 YYEEEE. This CDR3 is CASGYQETQYF. CDR3 nucleotides: TGTGCCAGCGGATACCAAGAGACCCAGTACTTC.

The V gene is TRBV7-9, the J gene TRBJ1-5; a possible D gene is TRBD1 (6 bases). Germline V gene sequence: CDR1 SEHNR, CDR2 FQNEAQ (reference sequence). This CDR3 spans 15 amino acids. V gave up 5 bases and J gave up 0 bases, with 11 bases separating them. This CDR3 reads CASSTGQNSNQPQHF. CDR3 sequence (DNA): TGTGCCAGCAGCACTGGACAGAATAGCAATCAGCCCCAGCATTTT.

The chain carries TRBV29-1 and TRBJ1-1; D call uncertain. V lost 7 bases, J lost 3 bases, and 6 bases lay in between. Germline values: CDR1 SQVTM, CDR2 ANQGSEA. The CDR3 totals 10 residues. CDR3 sequence: CSDSDTEAFF. The CDR3 DNA is TGCAGCGACAGTGACACTGAAGCTTTCTTT. The full variable domain, with the rest looked up from reference TRBV29-1 and TRBJ1-1, is SAVISQKPSRDICQRGTSLTIQCQVDSQVTMMFWYRQQPGQSLTLIATANQGSEATYESGFVIDKFPISRPNLTFSTLTVSNMSPEDSSIYLCSDSDTEAFFGQGTRLTVV.

The rearrangement links TRBV6-6 to TRBJ2-5; unclear D gene. V was clipped by 1 base and J by 5 bases, with 11 bases between them. CDR3 size: 14 residues. CDR1 and CDR2 from the germline V gene are MNHNY and SVGAGI (reference sequence). CDR3 amino acids: CASSYLNRAETQYF. The CDR3 DNA is TGTGCCAGCAGTTACTTAAATCGGGCCGAGACCCAGTACTTC.

This rearrangement joins TRBV11-2 to TRBJ1-1; D unclear. Germline V gives CDR1 SGHAT, CDR2 FQNNGV. The CDR3 consists of 15 residues. Trimming shortened V by 0 bases and J by 5 bases, and 13 bases separated the two germline ends. CDR3 coding DNA: TGTGCCAGCAGCTTAGATCGGGCCGGCAGAACTGAAGCTTTCTTT. Translating it yields CASSLDRAGRTEAFF.

In this sample, this clone turned up a few times. V is TRBV5-1 and J is TRBJ2-5; D not certain. Germline lookup yields CDR1 SGHRS and CDR2 YFSETQ. The CDR3 is made up of 14 amino acids. With 1 base removed from V and 5 bases from J, the gap between germline ends came to 12 bases. The CDR3 spells CASSLSPLDETQYF. CDR3 DNA: TGCGCCAGCAGCTTGTCGCCGTTGGATGAGACCCAGTACTTC. Based on the CDR3 plus reference TRBV5-1 and TRBJ2-5, the full variable domain is KAGVTQTPRYLIKTRGQQVTLSCSPISGHRSVSWYQQTPGQGLQFLFEYFSETQRNKGNFPGRFSGRQFSNSRSEMNVSTLELGDSALYLCASSLSPLDETQYFGPGTRLLVL.

The CDR3 spells CASGPDKDNEQFF. In DNA, the CDR3 is TGTGCTAGTGGTCCGGACAAGGACAATGAGCAGTTCTTC. The V gene is TRBV12-5, the J gene TRBJ2-1, with a possible D match to TRBD1 (5 bases). The V end was cut by 5 bases, the J end by 5 bases, with 10 bases between. The length of the CDR3 is 13 residues. Looked up from germline, CDR1 is LGHNT and CDR2 is FRNRAP. The full variable domain, its missing parts supplied by reference TRBV12-5 and TRBJ2-1, is DARVTQTPRHKVTEMGQEVTMRCQPILGHNTVFWYRQTMMQGLELLAYFRNRAPLDDSGMPKDRFSAEMPDATLATLKIQPSEPRDSAVYFCASGPDKDNEQFFGPGTRLTVL.

This chain connects TRBV6-6 to TRBJ1-3, with 8 positions matching TRBD1. The CDR3 covers 14 residues. From germline, CDR1 is MNHNY and CDR2 SVGAGI (reference sequence). With 3 bases clipped from V and 4 bases from J, the junction kept 2 bases outside the gene matches. The CDR3 region is CASSYGTGGNTIYF. The CDR3 bases are TGTGCCAGCAGTTATGGGACAGGAGGAAACACCATATATTTT.

The chain is built from TRBV11-2 and TRBJ1-5; TRBD1 might be the D (6 bases). There are 16 residues in the CDR3. In germline, CDR1 is SGHAT, CDR2 FQNNGV. V lost 5 bases and J lost 0, with 14 bases in between. The CDR3 protein is CASSRRGGVSNQPQHF. Written as DNA, the CDR3 is TGTGCCAGCAGCCGCAGGGGAGGTGTTAGCAATCAGCCCCAGCATTTT.

V is TRBV11-3 and J is TRBJ2-3; D is unclear. V dropped 5 bases and J dropped 2 bases, with 8 bases sitting between them. CDR3 length: 13 amino acids. Per the germline V gene, CDR1 is SGHNT and CDR2 is YENEEA. Written as DNA, the CDR3 is TGTGCCAGCAGCCCCCTCAACACAGATACGCAGTATTTT. Its translation: CASSPLNTDTQYF.

The V call is TRBV5-1, the J call TRBJ2-5, with TRBD1 matching over 8 bases. J lost 5 bases, V lost 0 bases, and 15 bases had no gene match. Germline lookup yields CDR1 SGHRS and CDR2 YFSETQ. The CDR3 is 18 amino acids. CDR3 amino acids: CASSLAIDRGVGRETQYF. CDR3 coding DNA: TGCGCCAGCAGCTTGGCCATCGACAGGGGAGTCGGTCGGGAGACCCAGTACTTC.

V and J are TRBV28 and TRBJ2-7; D gene ambiguous. V was shortened by 6 bases and J by 0 bases, with 9 bases between the two germline ends. Germline assignment: CDR1 MDHEN and CDR2 SYDVKM. The CDR3 extends over 13 amino acids. CDR3 in amino acids: CASRRLDSYEQYF. For the CDR3, the DNA is TGTGCCAGCAGGCGACTGGACTCCTACGAGCAGTACTTC. Variable domain in full (rest from reference TRBV28 and TRBJ2-7): DVKVTQSSRYLVKRTGEKVFLECVQDMDHENMFWYRQDPGLGLRLIYFSYDVKMKEKGDIPEGYSVSREKKERFSLILESASTNQTSMYLCASRRLDSYEQYFGPGTRLTVT.

This clone was counted once. The chain has TRBV18 and TRBJ1-5; D uncertain. Germline V gives CDR1 KGHSH, CDR2 LQKENI. The V end lost 0 bases, the J end lost 7 bases, and 7 bases lay between the germline ends. The CDR3 covers 13 residues. The CDR3 protein is CASSPPEEQPQHF. The CDR3 DNA reads TGTGCCAGCTCACCACCGGAGGAGCAGCCCCAGCATTTT.

This clone was counted a few times. The gene calls are TRBV9 and TRBJ1-4; no reliable D call. There are 13 residues in the CDR3. V was trimmed by 2 bases and J by 3 bases, leaving 5 bases between them. CDR1 SGDLS and CDR2 YYNGEE come from the germline V gene. The CDR3 nucleotides are TGTGCCAGCAGCGTCTCCCCTAATGAAAAACTGTTTTTT. Translated: CASSVSPNEKLFF.

CDR3 DNA: TGTGCCTGGAGTGTAGGTGAAAGGGTAGGTGGTAGCAATCAGCCCCAGCATTTT. Amino acid sequence: CAWSVGERVGGSNQPQHF. The gene calls are TRBV30 and TRBJ1-5; D remains unclear. The CDR3 runs 18 residues. With 0 bases removed from V and 0 bases from J, the gap between germline ends came to 18 bases. Per the germline V gene, CDR1 is GTSNPN and CDR2 is SVGIG (reference sequence).

This chain links TRBV11-2 with TRBJ2-7; D possibly uses TRBD1 or TRBD2 (6 bases each). Trimming pared 0 bases from V and 3 bases from J, leaving 18 bases between. Germline-derived CDR1 and CDR2 are SGHAT and FQNNGV. The CDR3 runs to 17 residues. CDR3 in amino acids: CASSLDRGGRKLYEQYF. CDR3 DNA sequence: TGTGCCAGCAGCTTAGATCGAGGGGGGCGCAAACTCTACGAGCAGTACTTC.

This chain links TRBV5-1 with TRBJ2-4, with D perhaps being TRBD1 or TRBD2 (5 bases each). V lost 4 bases and J 0 bases, leaving 11 bases between the germline ends. Germline V gives CDR1 SGHRS, CDR2 YFSETQ. The CDR3 has 15 amino acids. The chain's CDR3 is CASSPGPEAKNIQYF. The CDR3 nucleotides read TGCGCCAGCAGCCCGGGACCAGAAGCCAAAAACATTCAGTACTTC.

J is TRBJ1-1 and V is TRBV6-6, with no clear D. The length of the CDR3 is 14 residues. Trimming left V 0 bases short and J 1 base short, with 6 bases between. From germline, CDR1 is MNHNY and CDR2 SVGAGI (reference sequence). The CDR3, as DNA: TGTGCCAGCAGTTACTCGCGGCAGAACACTGAAGCTTTCTTT. Encoded protein: CASSYSRQNTEAFF.

The CDR3, as DNA: TGTGCCAGCAGATGGCGGGCCTCTGAAGCTTTCTTT. It translates to CASRWRASEAFF. The chain links TRBV7-9 to TRBJ1-1; D call uncertain. There are 12 residues in the CDR3. Trimming stripped 6 bases from V and 6 bases from J, with 11 bases between. CDR1 and CDR2 from the germline V gene are SEHNR and FQNEAQ (reference sequence).

The genes are TRBV7-9 and TRBJ2-7; D remains ambiguous. The germline V gene encodes CDR1 SEHNR and CDR2 FQNEAQ (reference sequence). V dropped 5 bases and J dropped 7 bases, with 12 bases sitting between them. CDR3 length: 12 amino acids. CDR3 nucleotides: TGTGCCAGCAGCCCCTCTACGAGAGAGCAGTACTTC. This translates into CASSPSTREQYF.

This chain connects TRBV5-1 to TRBJ2-1; TRBD1 or TRBD2 may be the D gene (5 bases each). Trimming took 0 bases from V and 4 from J, leaving 8 bases between them. From germline, CDR1 is SGHRS and CDR2 YFSETQ. This CDR3 contains 14 residues. The CDR3 sequence is CASSLAGRYNEQFF. Here the CDR3 DNA reads TGCGCCAGCAGCTTGGCGGGACGATACAATGAGCAGTTCTTC.

The J gene is TRBJ2-1, the V gene TRBV7-9; D tentatively fits TRBD1 or TRBD2 (5 bases each). V lost 4 bases and J 8 bases, leaving 15 bases between the germline ends. Germline V gene data show CDR1 as SEHNR and CDR2 as FQNEAQ (reference sequence). The CDR3 is 14 residues long. In nucleotides, the CDR3 is TGTGCCAGCAGCTCATGGGGGAGTCTAGATGAGCAGTTCTTC. Its protein is CASSSWGSLDEQFF.

The chain combines TRBV7-8 with TRBJ2-1; the D gene is possibly TRBD2 (6 bases). The CDR3 is made up of 17 amino acids. The V and J ends lost 2 bases and 1 base respectively, with 15 bases between them. The germline CDR1 and CDR2 sequences are SGHVS and FQNEAQ. CDR3 amino acids: CASSLKRRLASYNEQFF. The CDR3 coding sequence is TGTGCCAGCAGCTTAAAACGTCGCCTAGCGTCCTACAATGAGCAGTTCTTC.

The CDR3 DNA sequence: TGTGCCAGCTCACCGGGACAAGGTCGGGAGCAGTACTTC. Translated, it gives CASSPGQGREQYF. The chain links TRBV18 to TRBJ2-7; TRBD1 is a possible D gene (6 bases). Germline V gives CDR1 KGHSH, CDR2 LQKENI. Trimming took off 3 bases at V and 7 bases at J, with 13 bases between the two ends. The length of the CDR3 is 13 residues. The full variable domain, rest sourced from reference TRBV18 and TRBJ2-7, is NAGVMQNPRHLVRRRGQEARLRCSPMKGHSHVYWYRQLPEEGLKFMVYLQKENIIDESGMPKERFSAEFPKEGPSILRIQQVVRGDSAAYFCASSPGQGREQYFGPGTRLTVT.

This clone was observed a single time. The genes are TRBV27 and TRBJ2-7; D is undetermined. The germline CDR1 and CDR2 sequences are MNHEY and SMNVEV (reference sequence). V dropped 3 bases and J dropped 0 bases, with 6 bases sitting between them. The CDR3 sequence is 13 residues long. CDR3 in DNA: TGTGCCAGCAGTTTGGACCTCTCCTACGAGCAGTACTTC. The encoded protein is CASSLDLSYEQYF.